This TCR beta chain was sequenced for a study of blood T cell repertoires in COVID-19 (TCRdb year 2020). General notes on the study: The collaborator samples originated in the United States, Italy and Spain and spanned the acute and convalescent phases of COVID-19. The prospective study material was composed of cDNA or gDNA derived from T cells, B-cell-depleted T cells, or PBMCs. Subjects who had been exposed to COVID-19, were actively infected with it, or had recovered from it provided the deeply sampled blood TCRbeta repertoires that made up the dataset. A freely available public database, intended as a resource for researchers studying the immune response to SARS-CoV-2, is where the repertoires were released. Samples came from the ongoing ImmuneRACE study (first 160 participants) plus 1,254 subjects from 6 global collaborators. Nearly every sample came with metadata listing a de-identified subject ID, COVID-19 status, age in years and sex. HLA class I and class II types, where available, came from metadata supplied by the sample provider rather than from assay-based typing.

The immunoSEQ Assay, a bias-controlled multiplex PCR, was used to amplify TCRbeta CDR3 regions from genomic DNA. Under the source paper's analysis protocol: The number of nucleated cells in each sample was estimated from the amplification of reference gene primers within the assay. Sequence reads were collapsed and filtered to measure the absolute abundance of every unique TCRbeta CDR3 rearrangement. For each sample, productive Simpson clonality was calculated by taking the square root of Simpson's diversity index across productive rearrangements. Drawn from immuneACCESS, this table holds only the in-frame rearrangements with V and J called that TCRdb kept. Clones are partly lost; checked studies trace under half to an unresolved V gene and leave the rest unexplained. For V, J and clone size, that table is used; D and trimming come from the DNA. The sample table holds about 300,000 clones, of which around 87% were seen once. The top ten constitute 1.3% of the sample.

The sample holds one count of this clone. Its binding antigen is unknown. The input lacks base qualities; no much larger clone sits a single base away. Whole blood was collected in K2EDTA tubes by collaborating institutions according to the institutions' own protocols. For TCRbeta analysis, collaborator samples were shipped as frozen whole blood, as isolated PBMCs, or as DNA extracted from either sample type. The paper as a whole reports these results and caveats: The amount of clinical and demographic metadata varied by source and participant and was provided uncurated.

This clonotype was obtained from a man in his 70s with acute or convalescent COVID-19. Sequencing was done on a sample of peripheral blood.

The base sequence is TGTGCCAGTAGTACCACCTGGACAGGAGGGTATGGCTACACCTTC. It is translated as CASSTTWTGGYGYTF. This chain is built from TRBV19 and TRBJ1-2, with 7 bases in between that match TRBD1. Trimming accounts for 4 bases at V and 5 bases at J, while the number of junction bases matched to no gene is 10. CDR1 is given as LNHDA and CDR2 as SQIVND, both from the germline V gene (reference sequence). Taken from cysteine to phenylalanine, the CDR3 has 15 residues. The retained sequence is limited to the CDR3, 45 bases, with the frame set at the first base.